This TCR beta chain was identified in a study of blood T cell repertoires in COVID-19. About the research overall: Acute and convalescent COVID-19 specimens originated in the United States, Italy and Spain. The cDNA or gDNA used as material had been derived from T cells, B-cell-depleted T cells, or PBMCs.

Original data processing: Nucleated cell number was recorded as an estimate derived from reference gene primer amplification. This table comes from immunoSEQ multiplex PCR, and its TCRdb copy is limited to in-frame clones, with some not included. V, J and clone size derive from that table, while D and trimming were established from the DNA sequence. Of roughly 90,000 clones listed, around 81% are singletons. The CDR3 extends over 14 amino acids. The germline V gene encodes CDR1 KGHSH and CDR2 LQKENI. Trimming cost V 4 bases and J 5 bases, with 14 bases left between them. Material for sequencing was peripheral blood. The rearrangement links TRBV18 to TRBJ1-1; maybe TRBD1 (5 bases). The receptor comes from a man aged 45-65 years with acute or convalescent COVID-19. The CDR3 loop reads CASSLQGASTEAFF. The CDR3 DNA follows: TGTGCCAGCTCACTCCAAGGGGCATCAACTGAAGCTTTCTTT.